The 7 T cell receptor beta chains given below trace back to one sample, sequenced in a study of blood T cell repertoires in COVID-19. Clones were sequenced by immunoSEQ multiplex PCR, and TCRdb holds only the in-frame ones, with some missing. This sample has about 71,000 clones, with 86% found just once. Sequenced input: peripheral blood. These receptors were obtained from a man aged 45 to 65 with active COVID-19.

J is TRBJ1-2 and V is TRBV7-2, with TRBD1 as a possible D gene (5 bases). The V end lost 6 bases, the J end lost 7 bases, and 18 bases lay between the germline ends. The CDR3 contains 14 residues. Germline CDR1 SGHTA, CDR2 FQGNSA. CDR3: CASSPNAGGIGYTF. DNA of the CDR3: TGTGCCAGCAGTCCAAACGCGGGGGGGATTGGCTACACCTTC.

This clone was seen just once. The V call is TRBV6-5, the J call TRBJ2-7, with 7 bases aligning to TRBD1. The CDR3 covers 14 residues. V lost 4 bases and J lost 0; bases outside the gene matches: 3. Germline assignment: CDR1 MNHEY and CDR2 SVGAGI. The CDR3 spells CASSSQGPSYEQYF. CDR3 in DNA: TGTGCCAGCAGTTCACAGGGGCCCTCCTACGAGCAGTACTTC.

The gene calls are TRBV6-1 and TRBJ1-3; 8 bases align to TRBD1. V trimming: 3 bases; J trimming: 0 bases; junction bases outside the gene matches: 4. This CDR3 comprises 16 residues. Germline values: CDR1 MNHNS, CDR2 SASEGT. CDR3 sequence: CASSDPGQVSGNTIYF. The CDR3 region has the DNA TGTGCCAGCAGTGATCCGGGACAGGTCTCTGGAAACACCATATATTTT.

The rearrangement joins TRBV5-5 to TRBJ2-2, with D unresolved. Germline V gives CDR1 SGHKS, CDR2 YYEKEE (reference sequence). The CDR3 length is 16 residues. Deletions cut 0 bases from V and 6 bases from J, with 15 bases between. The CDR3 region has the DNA TGTGCCAGCAGCTTGGCGACTCCCTCCCCCGCCGGGGAGCTGTTTTTT. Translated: CASSLATPSPAGELFF. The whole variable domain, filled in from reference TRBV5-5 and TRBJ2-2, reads DAGVTQSPTHLIKTRGQQVTLRCSPISGHKSVSWYQQVLGQGPQFIFQYYEKEERGRGNFPDRFSARQFPNYSSELNVNALLLGDSALYLCASSLATPSPAGELFFGEGSRLTVL.

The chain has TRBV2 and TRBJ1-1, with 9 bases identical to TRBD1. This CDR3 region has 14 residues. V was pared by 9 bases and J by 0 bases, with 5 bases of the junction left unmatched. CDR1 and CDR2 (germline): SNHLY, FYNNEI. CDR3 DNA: TGTGCCAGGGGACAGGGCCTCATGAACACTGAAGCTTTCTTT. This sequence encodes CARGQGLMNTEAFF.

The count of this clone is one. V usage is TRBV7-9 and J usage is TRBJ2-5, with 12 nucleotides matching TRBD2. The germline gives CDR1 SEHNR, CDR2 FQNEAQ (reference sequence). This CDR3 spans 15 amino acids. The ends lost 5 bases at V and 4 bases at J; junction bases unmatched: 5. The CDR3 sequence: CASSRLAGVAETQYF. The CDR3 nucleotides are TGTGCCAGCAGCCGACTAGCGGGAGTGGCAGAGACCCAGTACTTC.

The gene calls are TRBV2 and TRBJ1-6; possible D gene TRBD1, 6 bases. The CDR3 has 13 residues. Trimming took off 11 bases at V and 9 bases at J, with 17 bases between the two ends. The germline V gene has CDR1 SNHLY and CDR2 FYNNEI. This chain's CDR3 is CACTQGGSSPLHF. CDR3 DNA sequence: TGTGCCTGCACGCAAGGGGGAAGTTCACCCCTCCACTTT.